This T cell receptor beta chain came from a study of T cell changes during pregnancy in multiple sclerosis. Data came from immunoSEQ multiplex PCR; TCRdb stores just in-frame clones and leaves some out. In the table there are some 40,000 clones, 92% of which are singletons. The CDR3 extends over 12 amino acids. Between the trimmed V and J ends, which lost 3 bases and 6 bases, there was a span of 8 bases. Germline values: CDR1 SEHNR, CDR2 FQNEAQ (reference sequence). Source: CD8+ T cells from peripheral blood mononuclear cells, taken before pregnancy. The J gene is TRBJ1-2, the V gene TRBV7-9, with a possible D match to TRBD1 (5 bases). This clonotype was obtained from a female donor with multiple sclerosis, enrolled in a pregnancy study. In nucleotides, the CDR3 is TGTGCCAGCAGCTTCGGGGGTAATGGCTACACCTTC. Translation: CASSFGGNGYTF.